This T cell receptor beta chain originates from a study of blood T cells in healthy people across ages. General study results and limits: In older individuals, TCR beta diversity per million T cells was lower, falling roughly linearly with age.

Primed by a sample-barcoded 5' primer and a J-beta primer mix, a second PCR proceeded for about 6 to 12 cycles. In TCRdb, the 5' RACE reads were re-called with MiXCR into one record per CDR3 protein. Of approximately 2,000,000 distinct CDR3 sequences in the sample, approximately 40% were seen once. In germline, CDR1 is MNHEY, CDR2 SMNVEV (reference sequence). Trimming cost V 5 bases and J 7 bases, with 26 bases left between them. This CDR3 region has 17 residues. Comments on this clonotype: The antigen remains unidentified.

This chain joins TRBV27 and TRBJ1-2; a possible D gene is TRBD1 (6 bases). This receptor was obtained from a human donor in good health. The sample taken for sequencing was blood. This CDR3 reads CASSPTGTPRGWGGYTF. Here the CDR3 DNA reads TGTGCCAGCAGTCCGACCGGGACACCTAGAGGGTGGGGTGGCTACACCTTC.